This TCR beta chain appears in the sequencing data of a study of T cells in localized non-small cell lung cancer. General study points: Detection in adjacent lung was observed for a median about 56 of the top 100 tumor clones.

The assay was immunoSEQ multiplex PCR, and TCRdb's table has in-frame clones only and misses some. The sample lists around 130,000 clones, approximately 88% occurring once. As for this clone: Antigen unknown.

This CDR3 has 16 residues. V shed 4 bases and J 4 bases; nucleotides not matched to a gene: 10. Germline V gene lookup returns CDR1 MDHEN and CDR2 SYDVKM. V and J are TRBV28 and TRBJ1-5; 7 bases fit TRBD1. The sequence was collected from a female donor aged 60 or older with stage I lung adenocarcinoma. Here the sequenced sample was peripheral blood, taken before any cancer treatment. DNA of the CDR3: TGTGCCAGCAGTTCACAGGGGAGACCCCAAAATCAGCCCCAGCATTTT. This encodes CASSSQGRPQNQPQHF.